The next 19 T cell receptor beta chains were all read from a single sample in a study of radiotherapy plus CTLA-4 blockade in lung cancer. Measured with immunoSEQ multiplex PCR; TCRdb has only the in-frame clones, and not every one. The sample has about 59,000 clones; under 75% are singletons. This specimen was peripheral blood, taken from a patient treated with radiotherapy plus ipilimumab. The receptors here all came from a human donor with non-small cell lung cancer whose response to radiotherapy plus ipilimumab could not be evaluated.

The chain is built from TRBV5-1 and TRBJ2-5, with TRBD1 matching 8 bases. The V segment lost 0 bases and the J segment 4 bases; nucleotides outside the gene matches: 8. Germline values: CDR1 SGHRS, CDR2 YFSETQ. The CDR3 runs 16 residues. CDR3: CASSLDAQGGRETQYF. DNA for the CDR3: TGCGCCAGCAGCTTGGATGCACAGGGGGGAAGAGAGACCCAGTACTTC.

V usage is TRBV19 and J usage is TRBJ1-2; 7 positions agree with TRBD1. CDR3 size: 11 residues. Trimming took 11 bases from V and 5 from J; bases not matched to a gene: 5. Germline CDR1 and CDR2: LNHDA and SQIVND (reference sequence). The CDR3 loop reads CAGWTGYGYTF. As DNA, the CDR3 is TGTGCCGGATGGACAGGTTATGGCTACACCTTC.

V and J are TRBV28 and TRBJ2-5, with 7 bases matching TRBD2. This CDR3 contains 15 residues. The trim removed 6 bases at V and 2 bases at J, leaving 9 bases unmatched. Germline CDR1 is MDHEN and CDR2 is SYDVKM. CDR3 residues: CASRQRTSLQETQYF. The CDR3 nucleotides read TGTGCCAGCAGGCAAAGGACTAGTTTACAAGAGACCCAGTACTTC. Variable domain in full (rest from reference TRBV28 and TRBJ2-5): DVKVTQSSRYLVKRTGEKVFLECVQDMDHENMFWYRQDPGLGLRLIYFSYDVKMKEKGDIPEGYSVSREKKERFSLILESASTNQTSMYLCASRQRTSLQETQYFGPGTRLLVL.

The chain combines TRBV28 with TRBJ1-4, with D possibly being TRBD1 (5 bases). Germline V gene lookup returns CDR1 MDHEN and CDR2 SYDVKM. The CDR3 totals 14 residues. V lost 3 bases and J 8 bases, leaving 13 bases between the germline ends. The CDR3 spells CASSLGGEKEKLFF. The DNA for the CDR3 is TGTGCCAGCAGTTTGGGGGGGGAGAAAGAAAAACTGTTTTTT.

This chain uses TRBV5-8 with TRBJ2-7, with TRBD1 matching 7 bases. Germline CDR1 and CDR2: SGHTS and YDEGEE. V was clipped by 4 bases and J by 3 bases; unmatched bases: 10. This CDR3 is built from 15 residues. CDR3 residues: CASSSRDSLIYEQYF. The CDR3 region has the DNA TGTGCCAGCAGCAGCCGGGACAGCCTGATCTACGAGCAGTACTTC.

With respect to this clone: This same CDR3 is encoded by further DNA sequences in the sample. This chain links TRBV7-9 with TRBJ2-1, with 13 bases that match TRBD2. The CDR3 sequence is 13 residues long. V dropped 5 bases and J dropped 13; count of bases not matched to a gene: 5. The germline CDR1 and CDR2 sequences are SEHNR and FQNEAQ (reference sequence). The CDR3 nucleotides are TGTGCCAGCAGCCCGGGGACTAGCGGGGATCAGTTCTTC. Translated, it gives CASSPGTSGDQFF.

A few counts support this clone. The gene calls are TRBV30 and TRBJ2-3; 10 bases match TRBD2. This CDR3 comprises 18 residues. The germline V gene has CDR1 GTSNPN and CDR2 SVGIG (reference sequence). V shed 1 base, J shed 0 bases, and the junction held 10 bases outside the gene matches. The CDR3 region is CAWSAGLAGARSTDTQYF. The CDR3 coding sequence is TGTGCCTGGAGTGCGGGGCTAGCGGGGGCCCGGAGCACAGATACGCAGTATTTT. Full variable domain (missing parts from reference TRBV30 and TRBJ2-3): SQTIHQWPATLVQPVGSPLSLECTVEGTSNPNLYWYRQAAGRGLQLLFYSVGIGQISSEVPQNLSASRPQDRQFILSSKKLLLSDSGFYLCAWSAGLAGARSTDTQYFGPGTRLTVL.

The chain links TRBV7-9 to TRBJ1-1, with D uncertain. Germline CDR1 is SEHNR and CDR2 is FQNEAQ (reference sequence). V was cut by 1 base and J by 7 bases, with 7 bases left in between. This CDR3 region has 12 residues. The DNA for the CDR3 is TGTGCCAGCAGCTTAGTGGAGAGTGAAGCTTTCTTT. Translating it yields CASSLVESEAFF. Drawing the rest from reference TRBV7-9 and TRBJ1-1, the complete variable domain is DTGVSQNPRHKITKRGQNVTFRCDPISEHNRLYWYRQTLGQGPEFLTYFQNEAQLEKSRLLSDRFSAERPKGSFSTLEIQRTEQGDSAMYLCASSLVESEAFFGQGTRLTVV.

The CDR3 spells CASSQTSTGEDGYTF. DNA of the CDR3: TGTGCCAGCTCACAAACTTCGACAGGGGAGGATGGCTACACCTTC. This chain joins TRBV18 and TRBJ1-2; TRBD1 aligns across 8 bases. V was clipped by 4 bases and J by 6 bases; unmatched bases: 10. The CDR3 extends over 15 amino acids. CDR1 is KGHSH and CDR2 is LQKENI in the germline V gene.

The genes are TRBV11-1 and TRBJ2-2; D is unresolved. The germline V gene has CDR1 SGHAT and CDR2 FQDESV (reference sequence). CDR3 size: 15 residues. V lost 1 base, J lost 5 bases, and 11 bases lay in between. The CDR3 reads CASSLGVAGTGELFF. For the CDR3, the DNA is TGTGCCAGCAGCTTAGGAGTAGCCGGGACCGGGGAGCTGTTTTTT.

The genes are TRBV6-5 and TRBJ1-1; 8 nucleotides line up with TRBD1. The CDR3 is made up of 14 amino acids. V dropped 4 bases and J dropped 1; count of bases not matched to a gene: 2. CDR1 is MNHEY, CDR2 SVGAGI, per germline. The chain's CDR3 is CASSSGQGNTEAFF. The CDR3, as DNA: TGTGCCAGCAGTTCAGGACAGGGGAACACTGAAGCTTTCTTT.

Only a few counts were recorded for this clone. The gene calls are TRBV11-1 and TRBJ2-3, with a possible D match to TRBD1 (5 bases). CDR1 and CDR2 (germline): SGHAT, FQDESV (reference sequence). V lost 1 base and J lost 1, with 18 bases in between. The length of the CDR3 is 18 residues. The CDR3 sequence: CASSLGRAGNRGTDTQYF. CDR3 in DNA: TGTGCCAGCAGCTTAGGTCGGGCAGGGAACCGGGGCACAGATACGCAGTATTTT. The entire variable domain, with the rest obtained from reference TRBV11-1 and TRBJ2-3, is as follows: EAEVAQSPRYKITEKSQAVAFWCDPISGHATLYWYRQILGQGPELLVQFQDESVVDDSQLPKDRFSAERLKGVDSTLKIQPAELGDSAMYLCASSLGRAGNRGTDTQYFGPGTRLTVL.

J is TRBJ1-4 and V is TRBV6-1, with TRBD1 matching over 7 bases. The length of the CDR3 is 15 residues. Germline assignment: CDR1 MNHNS and CDR2 SASEGT. With V trimmed by 5 bases and J by 6 bases, 9 bases remained unmatched. The CDR3 here is CASSRTTDRDEKLFF. CDR3 DNA: TGTGCCAGCAGTCGAACTACCGACAGGGATGAAAAACTGTTTTTT.

This chain joins TRBV10-1 and TRBJ2-5; TRBD2 might be the D (6 bases). Germline V gene data show CDR1 as WNHNN and CDR2 as SYGVQD (reference sequence). CDR3 length: 13 residues. V gave up 2 bases and J gave up 5 bases, with 9 bases separating them. The CDR3 DNA reads TGCGCCAGCAGTGAGCGGGGGAAGGAGACCCAGTACTTC. The encoded protein is CASSERGKETQYF.

V gene TRBV12-2 combines with J gene TRBJ1-5. TRBV12-2 is designated a pseudogene. The CDR3 runs 13 residues. CDR3 coding DNA: TGTGCAAGTCGCTTCGGGGGGGGCCAGCCCCAGCATTTT. Translating gives CASRFGGGQPQHF.

The chain couples TRBV14 to TRBJ2-1, with TRBD2 identical over 8 bases. This CDR3 comprises 17 residues. V lost 3 bases and J lost 6; bases outside the gene matches: 13. Germline CDR1 SGHDN, CDR2 FVKESK. In nucleotides, the CDR3 is TGTGCCAGCAGCCAGGGTGGGGGAGCGGGAGTTCTCAATGAGCAGTTCTTC. Translation gives CASSQGGGAGVLNEQFF.

The chain links TRBV19 to TRBJ2-5; 16 bases map to TRBD2. Looked up from germline, CDR1 is LNHDA and CDR2 is SQIVND (reference sequence). V shed 6 bases and J 1 base; nucleotides not matched to a gene: 5. This CDR3 comprises 17 residues. The DNA of the CDR3 is TGTGCCAGTAGCAGGGGACTAGCGGGAGGGTTCCAAGAGACCCAGTACTTC. Protein product: CASSRGLAGGFQETQYF.

With respect to this clone: This specimen includes other DNA sequences encoding the same CDR3. The V call is TRBV5-1, the J call TRBJ2-2; 12 bases align to TRBD2. This CDR3 is built from 16 residues. Germline V gene lookup returns CDR1 SGHRS and CDR2 YFSETQ. Unmatched junction bases numbered 2, after V lost 0 bases and J lost 5 bases. DNA for the CDR3: TGCGCCAGCAGCTTGGGACTAGCGGGGGTGACCGGGGAGCTGTTTTTT. It specifies CASSLGLAGVTGELFF.

The chain has TRBV6-6 and TRBJ2-2; no clear D gene. Trimming pared 4 bases from V and 4 bases from J, leaving 10 bases between. CDR1 and CDR2 (germline): MNHNY, SVGAGI (reference sequence). The CDR3 has 14 residues. This chain's CDR3 is CASSFNPLTGELFF. In nucleotides, the CDR3 is TGTGCCAGCAGTTTTAATCCTCTCACCGGGGAGCTGTTTTTT.